This TCR beta chain was recorded in a study of T cell responses to AZD1222 COVID-19 vaccine. CDR1 and CDR2 from the germline V gene are SGDLS and YYNGEE. The CDR3 loop spans 16 amino acids. With 0 bases clipped from V and 2 bases from J, the junction kept 3 bases outside the gene matches. This table comes from immunoSEQ multiplex PCR, and its TCRdb copy is limited to in-frame clones, with some not included. The table has some 180,000 clones, around 94% seen once. The starting material was peripheral blood, obtained on day 0 of AZD1222 vaccination. The V call is TRBV9, the J call TRBJ2-3; 10 positions agree with TRBD2. This TCR derives from an adult in good health. CDR3 in DNA: TGTGCCAGCAGCGTAGGGACTAGCGGACCCACAGATACGCAGTATTTT. Protein sequence: CASSVGTSGPTDTQYF.